This TCR beta chain was recovered during a study of TIL therapy for anti-PD-1-resistant metastatic lung cancer (dated by TCRdb to 2020 to 2022). In terms of the full investigation: Enrolled patients had a median age of about 53 years (range about 38-85) and a median tumor PD-L1 proportion score of 6% to 6.5%. The cohort was composed predominantly of lung adenocarcinoma, with a few EGFR-mutant and two ALK-rearranged tumors included, and half of patients were identified as current or former smokers. Across the cohort, whole-exome sequencing showed a median non-synonymous tumor mutation burden of approximately 1.5 mutations per megabase. T cell receptor beta sequencing of tumor and peripheral blood was used to follow clonotypes across the tumor, the expanded TIL product and serial blood samples. Here is what the overall study found, with its caveats: The study protocol defined all tumor marker inferences as exploratory. Clonal turnover during TIL culture was high, and many clones enriched in the product were not detected in the baseline tumor, suggesting clonal contraction instead of faithful expansion. Generalizability was limited because the cohort was highly selected, with more treatment-naive, never-smoker and oncogene-addicted patients included than is typical. Higher clonality and lower diversity were observed in expanded TIL cultures than in baseline intratumoral T cells (median clonality approximately 6.4% vs 31%, p < 0.0001).

TCR beta CDR3 regions were amplified from genomic DNA with the immunoSEQ v3 hsTCRB kit using bias-controlled multiplex PCR. TCR libraries were sequenced on an Illumina NextSeq 500 to some 1.8 million read pairs for survey level or about 5-6.5 million for deep level. Processing in the source paper ran as follows. V, D and J genes were assigned, non-productive sequences were removed, and clonality was reported by immunoSEQ Analyzer software. Repertoires of infused TIL and blood were compared using productive Simpson clonality and the Morisita overlap index of productive TRB rearrangements. As stored in TCRdb, this immuneACCESS dataset retains in-frame rearrangements with V and J assigned. A fraction of the clones does not appear; measured against another copy, unresolved V genes explain less than half of the discrepancy, and the remainder lacks a known reason. That table supplies the V and J calls and clone size; D and trimming were determined from the DNA. The sample table records some 90,000 clones; approximately 65% of these occur just once. Approximately 11% of the sample lies in the top ten.

V is shortened by 2 bases, J by 3 bases, and the region joining them spans 10 bases. The CDR3 holds 14 amino acids from the cysteine to the phenylalanine. Only the CDR3 region is kept as DNA, spanning 42 bases read in frame from base 1. The germline V gene sets CDR1 to MNHEY and CDR2 to SVGAGI. Regarding this clone: Its antigen is currently not known. No clone much larger than this one lies a single base away; base qualities are absent.

In light of the paper, this sample's time point label describes: pre-treatment sample, taken before nivolumab and TIL therapy. Excised metastases, mostly pleural nodules or supraclavicular lymph nodes, were used as baseline tumor samples and were taken from the same resection from which TIL were grown. Tumors were harvested before any PD-1/PD-L1 blockade; patients then received nivolumab, and those progressing received lymphodepletion, expanded TIL infusion and IL-2. Adults with stage 4 NSCLC were enrolled from October 2017 to January 2020 in a dual-center phase I trial. Samples were obtained from a single-arm, open-label phase I trial in which tumor-infiltrating lymphocyte therapy with nivolumab was evaluated in advanced non-small cell lung cancer. For each resected tumor, portions were snap-frozen in liquid nitrogen and kept at -80 degrees C. Tumor regions of interest were selected on H&E sections using laser-capture macrodissection, ground into roughly 15 mg aliquots, and extracted using Qiagen Allprep kits.

This receptor was taken from a person between 25 and 80 years old with non-small cell lung cancer. In this chain, TRBV6-5 is recombined with TRBJ1-1, with the D segment identity uncertain. Source: tumor tissue, taken at baseline. At the DNA level, the sequence is TGTGCCAGCAGTTACGAAGCTTTTTACACTGAAGCTTTCTTT. Translated, it reads CASSYEAFYTEAFF.